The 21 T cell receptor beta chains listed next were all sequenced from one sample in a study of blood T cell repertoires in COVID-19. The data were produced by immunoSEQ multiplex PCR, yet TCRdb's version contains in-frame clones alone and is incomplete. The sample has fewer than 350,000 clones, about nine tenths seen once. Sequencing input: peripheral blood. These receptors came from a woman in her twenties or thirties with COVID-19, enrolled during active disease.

The CDR3 DNA follows: TGTGCCAGTAGTATAGACAGCGGATCCCGACGGACCCAGTACTTC. The encoded protein is CASSIDSGSRRTQYF. V usage is TRBV19 and J usage is TRBJ2-5; D is possibly TRBD2 (5 bases). The germline V gene encodes CDR1 LNHDA and CDR2 SQIVND (reference sequence). The V end lost 0 bases, the J end lost 7 bases, and 15 bases lay between the germline ends. This CDR3 is 15 amino acids long.

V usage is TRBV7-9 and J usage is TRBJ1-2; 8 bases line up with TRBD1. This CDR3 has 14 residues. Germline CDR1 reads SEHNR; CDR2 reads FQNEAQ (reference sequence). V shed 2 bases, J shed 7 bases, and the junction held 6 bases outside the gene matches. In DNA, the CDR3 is TGTGCCAGCAGCTTATCGACAGGGGCTGGTGGCTACACCTTC. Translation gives CASSLSTGAGGYTF.

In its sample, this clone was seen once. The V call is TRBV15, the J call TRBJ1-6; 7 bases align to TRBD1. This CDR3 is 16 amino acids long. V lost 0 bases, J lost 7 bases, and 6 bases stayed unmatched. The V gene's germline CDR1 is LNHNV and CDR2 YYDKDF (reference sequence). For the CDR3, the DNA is TGTGCCACCAGCAGAGATCGTGGGACAGTAAATTCACCCCTCCACTTT. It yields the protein CATSRDRGTVNSPLHF.

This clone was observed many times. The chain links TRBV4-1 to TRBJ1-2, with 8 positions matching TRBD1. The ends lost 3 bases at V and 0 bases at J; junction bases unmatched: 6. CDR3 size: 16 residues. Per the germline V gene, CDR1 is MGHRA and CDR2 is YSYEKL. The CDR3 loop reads CASSQAGTGSNYGYTF. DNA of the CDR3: TGCGCCAGCAGCCAGGCCGGGACAGGATCTAACTATGGCTACACCTTC.

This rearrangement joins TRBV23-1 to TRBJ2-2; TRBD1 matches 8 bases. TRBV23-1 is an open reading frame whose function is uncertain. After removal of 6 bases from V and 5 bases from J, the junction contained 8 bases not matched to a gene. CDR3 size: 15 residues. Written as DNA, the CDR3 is TGCGCCAGCAGCCTACAGGGGGGTGTTACCGGGGAGCTGTTTTTT. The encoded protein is CASSLQGGVTGELFF.

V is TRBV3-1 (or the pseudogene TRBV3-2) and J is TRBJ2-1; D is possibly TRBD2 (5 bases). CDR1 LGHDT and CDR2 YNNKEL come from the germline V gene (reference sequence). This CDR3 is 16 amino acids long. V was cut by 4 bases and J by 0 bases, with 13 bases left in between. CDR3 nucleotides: TGTGCCAGCAGCCCCCAGCGGACCCTCTCCTACAATGAGCAGTTCTTC. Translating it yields CASSPQRTLSYNEQFF.

CDR3 residues: CASSLATGGMYEQYF. CDR3 DNA sequence: TGTGCCAGCAGCTTAGCAACAGGGGGCATGTACGAGCAGTACTTC. The J gene is TRBJ2-7, the V gene TRBV7-2, with 9 bases aligning to TRBD1. CDR3 length: 15 amino acids. Germline V gene data show CDR1 as SGHTA and CDR2 as FQGNSA. The V and J ends lost 0 bases and 4 bases, in that order; junction bases with no gene match: 4.

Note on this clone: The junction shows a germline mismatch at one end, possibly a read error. The CDR3 sequence: CASMSGYGYTF. In DNA form, the CDR3 reads TGTGCTAGTATGTCCGGCTATGGCTACACCTTC. The rearrangement links TRBV20-1 to TRBJ1-2; D call uncertain. This CDR3 contains 11 residues. From germline, CDR1 is DFQATT and CDR2 SNEGSKA (reference sequence).

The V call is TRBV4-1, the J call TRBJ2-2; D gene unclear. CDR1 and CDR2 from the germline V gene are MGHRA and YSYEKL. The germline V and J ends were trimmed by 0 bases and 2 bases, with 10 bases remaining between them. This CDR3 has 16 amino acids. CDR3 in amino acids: CASSQDNRINTGELFF. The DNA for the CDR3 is TGCGCCAGCAGCCAAGATAACAGAATTAACACCGGGGAGCTGTTTTTT.

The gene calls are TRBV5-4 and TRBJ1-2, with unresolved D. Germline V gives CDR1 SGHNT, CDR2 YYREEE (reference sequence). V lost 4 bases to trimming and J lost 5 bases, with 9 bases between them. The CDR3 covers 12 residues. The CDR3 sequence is CASSSDTYGYTF. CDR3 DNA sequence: TGTGCCAGCAGCAGTGACACTTATGGCTACACCTTC.

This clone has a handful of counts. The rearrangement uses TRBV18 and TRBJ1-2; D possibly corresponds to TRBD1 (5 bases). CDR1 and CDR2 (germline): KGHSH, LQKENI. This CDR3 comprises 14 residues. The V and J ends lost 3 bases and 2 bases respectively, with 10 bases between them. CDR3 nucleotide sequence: TGTGCCAGCTCACCGGAGGGGTCCAACTATGGCTACACCTTC. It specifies CASSPEGSNYGYTF.

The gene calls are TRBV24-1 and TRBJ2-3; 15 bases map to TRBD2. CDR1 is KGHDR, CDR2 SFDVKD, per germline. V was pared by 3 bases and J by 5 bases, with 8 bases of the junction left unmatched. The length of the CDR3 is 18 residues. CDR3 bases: TGTGCCACCAGTGATGCGGGACTAGCGGGGGGAGGCGGAGATACGCAGTATTTT. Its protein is CATSDAGLAGGGGDTQYF.

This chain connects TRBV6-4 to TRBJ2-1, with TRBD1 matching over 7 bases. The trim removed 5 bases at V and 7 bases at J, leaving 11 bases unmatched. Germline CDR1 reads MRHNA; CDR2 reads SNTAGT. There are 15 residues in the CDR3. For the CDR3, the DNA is TGTGCCAGCAGTCTAAACAGGGGCAATTGGAATGAGCAGTTCTTC. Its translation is CASSLNRGNWNEQFF.

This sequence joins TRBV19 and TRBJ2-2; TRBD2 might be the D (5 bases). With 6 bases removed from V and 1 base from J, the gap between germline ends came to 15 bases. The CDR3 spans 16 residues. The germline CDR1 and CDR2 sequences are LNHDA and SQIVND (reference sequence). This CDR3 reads CASSPWRPENTGELFF. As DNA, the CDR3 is TGTGCCAGTAGCCCATGGAGGCCGGAGAACACCGGGGAGCTGTTTTTT. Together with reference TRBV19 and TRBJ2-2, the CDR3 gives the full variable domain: DGGITQSPKYLFRKEGQNVTLSCEQNLNHDAMYWYRQDPGQGLRLIYYSQIVNDFQKGDIAEGYSVSREKKESFPLTVTSAQKNPTAFYLCASSPWRPENTGELFFGEGSRLTVL.

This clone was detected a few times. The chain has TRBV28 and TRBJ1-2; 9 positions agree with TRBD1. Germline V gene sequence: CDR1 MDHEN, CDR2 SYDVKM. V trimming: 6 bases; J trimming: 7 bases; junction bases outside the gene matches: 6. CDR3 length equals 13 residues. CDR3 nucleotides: TGTGCCAGCAGGCGGACAGGGGCCGGTGGCTACACCTTC. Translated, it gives CASRRTGAGGYTF.

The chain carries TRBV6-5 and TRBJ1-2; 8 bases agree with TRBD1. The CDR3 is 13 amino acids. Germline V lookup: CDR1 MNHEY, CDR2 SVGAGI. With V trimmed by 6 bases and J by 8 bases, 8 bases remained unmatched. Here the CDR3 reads CASSNQRQGGYTF. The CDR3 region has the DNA TGTGCCAGCAGCAATCAAAGACAGGGGGGCTACACCTTC.

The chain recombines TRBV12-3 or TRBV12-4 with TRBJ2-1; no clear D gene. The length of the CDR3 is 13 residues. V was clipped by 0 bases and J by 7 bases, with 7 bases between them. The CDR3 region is CASSLAALNEQFF. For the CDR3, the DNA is TGTGCCAGCAGTTTAGCAGCACTGAATGAGCAGTTCTTC.

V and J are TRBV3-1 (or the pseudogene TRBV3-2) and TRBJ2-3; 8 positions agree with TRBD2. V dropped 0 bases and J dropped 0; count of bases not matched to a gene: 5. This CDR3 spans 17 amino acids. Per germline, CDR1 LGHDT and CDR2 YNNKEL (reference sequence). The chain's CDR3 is CASSQEPAGVSTDTQYF. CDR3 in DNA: TGTGCCAGCAGCCAAGAGCCAGCGGGGGTTAGCACAGATACGCAGTATTTT.

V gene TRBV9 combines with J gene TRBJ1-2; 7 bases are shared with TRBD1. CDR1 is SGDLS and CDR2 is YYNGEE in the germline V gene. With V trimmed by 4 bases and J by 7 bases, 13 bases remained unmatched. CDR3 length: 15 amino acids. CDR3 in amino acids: CASSSLEGTVFGYTF. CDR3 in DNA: TGTGCCAGCAGCTCCCTTGAGGGGACAGTATTTGGCTACACCTTC. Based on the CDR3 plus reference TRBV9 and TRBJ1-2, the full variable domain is DSGVTQTPKHLITATGQRVTLRCSPRSGDLSVYWYQQSLDQGLQFLIQYYNGEERAKGNILERFSAQQFPDLHSELNLSSLELGDSALYFCASSSLEGTVFGYTFGSGTRLTVV.

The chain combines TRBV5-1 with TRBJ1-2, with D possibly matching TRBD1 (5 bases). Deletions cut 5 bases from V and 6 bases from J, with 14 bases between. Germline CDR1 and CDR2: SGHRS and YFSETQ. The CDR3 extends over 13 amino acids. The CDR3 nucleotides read TGCGCCAGCAGTTTCTCAGGGAAGGATGGCTACACCTTC. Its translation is CASSFSGKDGYTF.

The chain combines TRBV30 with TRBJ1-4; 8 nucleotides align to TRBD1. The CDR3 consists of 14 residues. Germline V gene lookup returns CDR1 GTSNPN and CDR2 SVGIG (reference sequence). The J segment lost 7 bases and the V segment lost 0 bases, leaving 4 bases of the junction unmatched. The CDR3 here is CAWSVGQGSEKLFF. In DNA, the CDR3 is TGTGCCTGGAGTGTAGGACAGGGTAGTGAAAAACTGTTTTTT.